The TCR beta chain described here comes from a study of blood T cell repertoires in COVID-19. Turning to the study itself: Sources were T cells, B-cell-depleted T cells, or PBMCs; the material itself was cDNA or gDNA.

Seattle participants joined during active infection and were tracked over time. Original handling: It was from reference gene primer amplification that nucleated cell counts were estimated. Profiling relied on immunoSEQ multiplex PCR, and the TCRdb table lists in-frame clones only, not all of them. The DNA was the basis for D and trimming; V, J and clone size are from that table. The repertoire holds around 400,000 clones, with around 87% as singletons. Germline V CDR1 and CDR2: MNHEY, SVGAGI. CDR3 length: 13 amino acids. Trimming removed 6 bases from V and 4 bases from J, with 9 bases in between. The sequenced sample was peripheral blood. The receptor's source is a woman aged 30 to 39 with COVID-19, enrolled during active disease. This chain links TRBV6-5 with TRBJ2-2; no reliable D call. CDR3: CASSSDSTGELFF. The CDR3 region has the DNA TGTGCCAGCAGCTCCGACTCCACCGGGGAGCTGTTTTTT.